The TCR beta chain described here comes from a study of tumor-infiltrating lymphocytes in primary liver carcinoma listed by TCRdb under 2017. Turning to the overall study: Hepatocellular carcinoma (four) or combined HCC and intrahepatic cholangiocarcinoma (one) was present in the five patients, who were three men and two women aged 30 to 69 years. A total of 35 or so specimens from 5 patients, comprising some 25 tumor regions, 5 adjacent noncancerous liver tissues and 5 peripheral blood samples, were covered by TCRbeta repertoire sequencing. Agilent mRNA microarray profiling was performed on the 25 tumor region samples to relate TCRbeta repertoire diversity to the local molecular phenotype. TCRbeta repertoire sequencing, expression microarrays and whole-exome sequencing were combined in the study across five regions of each liver tumor, with adjacent normal tissue and blood also included. Technical replicate repertoires showed high reproducibility, with mean shared-clone rates around 0.9 and correlation coefficients above 0.95. Roughly 3.5 to 7.5 million productive TCRbeta reads were obtained per sample, and no significant difference in read depth was found between tissue types. The tumors of the five patients were staged as T1-T3 N0M0, with maximum diameters ranging from roughly 4 to 11 cm. What the work shows at the level of the full study, not this receptor alone: Only the TCR beta chain was sequenced, which likely underestimates true repertoire diversity because unpaired alpha chains were not captured. Just about 7.5-25% of top clones turned up in all five regions of a tumor, which suggests spatial heterogeneity among tumor-infiltrating T cells. A significantly larger repertoire fraction was made up by the top 250 clones in tumors than in blood (p = 0.039). Repertoire overlap was higher between tumor regions (mean about 36%) than tumor-adjacent (17%) or tumor-blood (about 15%) pairs, consistent with antigen-driven expansion. The study included only a few patients, and the authors note findings should be validated in a larger study. Since the samples were bulk and unsorted, there was no way to compare CD4+ and CD8+ T cell repertoires.

The CDR3 numbers 17 amino acids, ends counted. Sequences LGHNA (CDR1) and YNFKEQ (CDR2) are obtained from the germline V gene. Starting from roughly 500 ng total RNA, TCRbeta-specific cDNA was produced by reverse transcription with a constant-region primer and ProtoScript II reverse transcriptase. Construction of the TCRbeta libraries relied on three nested rounds of multiplex PCR, following a slightly modified ARM-PCR procedure. The first two PCR rounds used multiplex TRBV1-TRBV30 forward primers with a Cbeta reverse primer, each for about 11 cycles. Sample barcodes and Illumina adapters were added in a final 25-cycle PCR using Deep VentR polymerase. Before sequencing, amplicons between 200 and 500 bp were purified from gel using a QIAquick gel extraction kit. TCRbeta amplicons were sequenced on an Illumina HiSeq 2500 with 250-bp paired-end reads. Per the source publication's procedure: Trimmomatic v0.33 was used to quality-trim the reads, and FLASH v1.2.11 was used to merge paired reads so that full CDR3 sequences could be recovered. V, D and J germline segments were assigned to the rearranged TCRbeta sequences using MiGEC v1.2.1b. Clonotype statistics and Shannon-Wiener diversity indices were computed with VDJtools v1.0.0. To cut down on sampling bias, every analysis after diversity analysis relied on just the 250 most abundant clonotypes from each sample. The raw public reads went through TCRdb reprocessing: fastp at Q25, MiXCR clone calling, in-frame beta chains kept. CDR3 protein sequences are deduplicated, and each keeps its most common genes and DNA. TCRdb's processing, not the study's, gives the V and J calls here. In all, the sample holds more than 30,000 distinct CDR3 sequences, and less than 80% of those were seen once. The ten most abundant clones make up roughly a third of the sample.

Without any cell sorting, total RNA and DNA were extracted together from 20-30 mg of bulk tissue using the AllPrep DNA/RNA mini kit. Between November 2015 and early 2016, about five patients in China with histopathologically diagnosed primary liver carcinoma had their tumors surgically resected. Chronic HBV infection was present in the patients, and the patients were treatment-naive at sampling. Each tumor was sampled at five spatially separated regions: the superior, inferior, left-lateral and right-lateral poles and the tumor centre. According to histology, viable tumor cells made up more than 85% of every tumor sample. Fresh tumor and adjacent tissue pieces were bisected, with one half stored in RNAlater at -80 degrees C and the other half sent for histology. Of note for this clonotype: No cognate antigen has been identified for it. Likely a read error: the CDR3 ends without its conserved phenylalanine or tryptophan. It is unclear where the CDR3 begins or ends on the DNA, so no DNA is shown, and the CDR3 is as TCRdb lists it.

Sequences were obtained from liver tumor tissue from sampling region 5. What the cell subset or site label conveys for this sample: tumor region T5, tumor centre. Recombination linked TRBV4-2 to TRBJ1-1; the table names TRBD1, a call not compared with the DNA. This TCR came from a middle-aged man with primary liver carcinoma and hepatitis B virus infection. The CDR3 here reads CASSQEYGQGFWTETLL.